This T cell receptor (beta chain) was sequenced during a study of cytomegalovirus exposure and HLA in healthy donors. Regarding the study as a whole: As was reported, the classifier diagnosed cytomegalovirus status with high specificity and sensitivity. TCR beta V- and J-gene trimming, according to a later analysis, was linked to a missense DCLRE1C variant.

PCR involved 60 Vbeta and 13 Jbeta primers. Method: immunoSEQ multiplex PCR; TCRdb's copy keeps in-frame clones and lacks some. The sample holds about 140,000 clones, around 73% seen once. V lost 5 bases and J 7 bases, leaving 12 bases between the germline ends. CDR3 length: 11 amino acids. In germline, CDR1 is DFQATT, CDR2 SNEGSKA (reference sequence). Each donor was healthy, and each was a bone marrow donor. A remark on this clone: What it binds is unknown.

The sample comprised PBMCs. The origin of this receptor is a human donor in good health. The V call is TRBV20-1, the J call TRBJ2-7; TRBD2 might be the D (5 bases). The CDR3 region is CSASTREEQYF. CDR3 nucleotides: TGCAGTGCTTCGACTCGGGAAGAGCAGTACTTC.